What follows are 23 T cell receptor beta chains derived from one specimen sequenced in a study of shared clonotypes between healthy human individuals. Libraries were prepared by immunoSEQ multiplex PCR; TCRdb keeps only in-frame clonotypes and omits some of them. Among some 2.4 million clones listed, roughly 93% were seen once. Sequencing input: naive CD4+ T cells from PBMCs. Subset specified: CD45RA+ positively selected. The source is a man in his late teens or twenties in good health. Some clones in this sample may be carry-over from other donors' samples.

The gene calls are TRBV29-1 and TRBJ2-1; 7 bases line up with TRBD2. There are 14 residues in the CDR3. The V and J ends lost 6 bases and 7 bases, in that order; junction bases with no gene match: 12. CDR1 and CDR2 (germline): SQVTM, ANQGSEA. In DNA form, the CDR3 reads TGCAGCGTAGCCGGGACTATCGTATCTAATGAGCAGTTCTTC. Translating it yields CSVAGTIVSNEQFF.

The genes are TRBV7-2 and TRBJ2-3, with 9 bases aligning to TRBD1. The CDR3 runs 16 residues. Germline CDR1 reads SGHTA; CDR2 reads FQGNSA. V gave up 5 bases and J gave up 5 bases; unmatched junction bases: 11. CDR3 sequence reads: CASSRIGTGLQDTQYF. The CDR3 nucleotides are TGTGCCAGCAGCAGAATTGGGACAGGGCTACAAGATACGCAGTATTTT.

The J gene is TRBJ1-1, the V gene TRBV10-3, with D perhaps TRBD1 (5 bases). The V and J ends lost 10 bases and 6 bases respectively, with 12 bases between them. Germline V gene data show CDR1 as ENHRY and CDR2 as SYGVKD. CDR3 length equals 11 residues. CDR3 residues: CASARDAEAFF. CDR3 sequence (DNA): TGTGCCAGCGCGAGGGACGCTGAAGCTTTCTTT.

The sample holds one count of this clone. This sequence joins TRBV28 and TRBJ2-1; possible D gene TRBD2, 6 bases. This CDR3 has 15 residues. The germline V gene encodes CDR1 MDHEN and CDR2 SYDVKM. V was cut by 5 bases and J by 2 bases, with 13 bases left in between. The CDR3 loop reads CASSPLARTYNEQFF. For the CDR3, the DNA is TGTGCCAGCAGTCCCCTAGCGAGAACCTACAATGAGCAGTTCTTC. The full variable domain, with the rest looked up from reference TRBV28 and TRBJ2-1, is DVKVTQSSRYLVKRTGEKVFLECVQDMDHENMFWYRQDPGLGLRLIYFSYDVKMKEKGDIPEGYSVSREKKERFSLILESASTNQTSMYLCASSPLARTYNEQFFGPGTRLTVL.

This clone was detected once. The CDR3 DNA is TGCAGCGTTTCCCCCGACAGGGGGCACGGGGCCCAGCATTTT. This gives the protein CSVSPDRGHGAQHF. This sequence joins TRBV29-1 and TRBJ1-5, with 10 bases matching TRBD1. In germline, CDR1 is SQVTM, CDR2 ANQGSEA. Trimming removed 5 bases from V and 11 bases from J; junction bases left unmatched: 12. The CDR3 is made up of 14 amino acids.

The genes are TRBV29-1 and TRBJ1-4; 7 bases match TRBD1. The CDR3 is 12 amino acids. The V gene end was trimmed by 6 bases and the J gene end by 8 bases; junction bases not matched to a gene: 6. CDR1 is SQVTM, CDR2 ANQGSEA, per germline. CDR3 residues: CSVYTGAEKLFF. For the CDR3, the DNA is TGCAGCGTGTATACAGGGGCCGAAAAACTGTTTTTT.

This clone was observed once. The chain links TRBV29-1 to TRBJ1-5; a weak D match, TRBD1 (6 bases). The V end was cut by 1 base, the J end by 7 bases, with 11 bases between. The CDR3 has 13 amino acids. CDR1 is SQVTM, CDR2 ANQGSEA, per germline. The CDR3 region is CSVEATQGQPQHF. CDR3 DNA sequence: TGCAGCGTTGAAGCAACACAGGGCCAGCCCCAGCATTTT.

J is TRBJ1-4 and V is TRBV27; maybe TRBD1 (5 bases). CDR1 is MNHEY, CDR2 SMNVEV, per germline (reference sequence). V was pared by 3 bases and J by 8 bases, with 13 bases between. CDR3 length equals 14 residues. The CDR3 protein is CASSFNFGGEKLFF. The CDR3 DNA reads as TGTGCCAGCAGTTTCAATTTTGGGGGGGAAAAACTGTTTTTT.

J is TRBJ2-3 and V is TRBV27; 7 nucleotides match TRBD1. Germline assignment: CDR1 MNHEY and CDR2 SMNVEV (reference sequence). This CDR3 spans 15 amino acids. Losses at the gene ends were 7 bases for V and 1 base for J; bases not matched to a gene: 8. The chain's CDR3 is CASTRTGYRTDTQYF. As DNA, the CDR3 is TGTGCCAGCACAAGGACAGGTTACCGCACAGATACGCAGTATTTT.

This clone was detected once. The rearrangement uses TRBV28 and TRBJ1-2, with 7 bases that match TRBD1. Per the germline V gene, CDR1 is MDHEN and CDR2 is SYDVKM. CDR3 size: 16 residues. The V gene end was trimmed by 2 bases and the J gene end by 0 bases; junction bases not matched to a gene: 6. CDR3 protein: CASSLVAGGTNYGYTF. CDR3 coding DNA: TGTGCCAGCAGTTTAGTGGCAGGGGGGACTAACTATGGCTACACCTTC.

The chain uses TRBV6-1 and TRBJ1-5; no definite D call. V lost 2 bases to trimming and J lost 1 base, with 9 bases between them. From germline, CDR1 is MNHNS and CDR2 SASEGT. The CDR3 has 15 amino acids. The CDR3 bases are TGTGCCAGCAGTGAATATCGACGGAGCAATCAGCCCCAGCATTTT. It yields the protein CASSEYRRSNQPQHF.

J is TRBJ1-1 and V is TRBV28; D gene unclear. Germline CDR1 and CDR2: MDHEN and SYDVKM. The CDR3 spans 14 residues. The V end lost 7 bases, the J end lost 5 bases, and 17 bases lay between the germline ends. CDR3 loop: CASTRRTRGTEAFF. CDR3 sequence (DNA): TGTGCCAGCACCCGACGGACCCGTGGAACTGAAGCTTTCTTT.

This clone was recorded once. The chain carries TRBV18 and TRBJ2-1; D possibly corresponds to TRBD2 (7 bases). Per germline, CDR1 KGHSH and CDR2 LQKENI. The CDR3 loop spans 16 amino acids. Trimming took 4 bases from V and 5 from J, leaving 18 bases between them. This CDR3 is CASSQRGGWLDNEQFF. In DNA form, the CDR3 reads TGTGCCAGCTCACAGAGGGGGGGATGGCTTGACAATGAGCAGTTCTTC.

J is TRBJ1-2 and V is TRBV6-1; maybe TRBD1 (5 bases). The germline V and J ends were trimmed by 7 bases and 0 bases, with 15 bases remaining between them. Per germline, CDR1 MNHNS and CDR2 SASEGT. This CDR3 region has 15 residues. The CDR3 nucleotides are TGTGCCAGCACTGCGGGACGGGCAACTAACTATGGCTACACCTTC. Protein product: CASTAGRATNYGYTF.

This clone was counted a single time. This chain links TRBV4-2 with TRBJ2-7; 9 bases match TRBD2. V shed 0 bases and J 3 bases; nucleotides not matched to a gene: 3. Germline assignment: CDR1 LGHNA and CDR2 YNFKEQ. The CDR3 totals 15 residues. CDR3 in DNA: TGTGCCAGCAGCCAAGATCCTAGCGGGATCTACGAGCAGTACTTC. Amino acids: CASSQDPSGIYEQYF.

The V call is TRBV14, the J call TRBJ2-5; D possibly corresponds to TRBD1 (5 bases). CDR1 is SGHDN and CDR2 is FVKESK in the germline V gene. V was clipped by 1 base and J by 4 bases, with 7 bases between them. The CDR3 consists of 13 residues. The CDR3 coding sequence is TGTGCCAGCAGCCAAGGACAGATAGAGACCCAGTACTTC. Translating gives CASSQGQIETQYF.

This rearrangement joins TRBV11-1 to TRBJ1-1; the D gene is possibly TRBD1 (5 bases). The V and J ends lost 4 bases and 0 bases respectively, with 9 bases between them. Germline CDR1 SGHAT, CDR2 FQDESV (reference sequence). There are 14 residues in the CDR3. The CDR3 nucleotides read TGTGCCAGCAGCTACAGGCTCATGAACACTGAAGCTTTCTTT. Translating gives CASSYRLMNTEAFF.

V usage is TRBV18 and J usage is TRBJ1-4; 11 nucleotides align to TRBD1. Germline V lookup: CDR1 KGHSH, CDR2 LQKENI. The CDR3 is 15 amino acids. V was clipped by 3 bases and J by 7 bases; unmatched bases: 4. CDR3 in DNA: TGTGCCAGCTCACCGGACAGGGGGCTTGGTGAAAAACTGTTTTTT. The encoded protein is CASSPDRGLGEKLFF.

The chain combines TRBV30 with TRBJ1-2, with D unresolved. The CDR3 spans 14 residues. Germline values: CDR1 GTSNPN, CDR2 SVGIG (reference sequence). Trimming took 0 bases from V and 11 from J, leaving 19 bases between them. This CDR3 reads CAWSVNPPVQEYTF. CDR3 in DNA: TGTGCCTGGAGTGTAAACCCGCCTGTCCAAGAATACACCTTC.

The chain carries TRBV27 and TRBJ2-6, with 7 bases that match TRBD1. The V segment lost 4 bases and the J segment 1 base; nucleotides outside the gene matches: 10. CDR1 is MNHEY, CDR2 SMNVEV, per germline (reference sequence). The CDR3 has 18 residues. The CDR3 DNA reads TGTGCCAGCAGTTCGGGTACAGGGGCGGTATCTGGGGCCAACGTCCTGACTTTC. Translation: CASSSGTGAVSGANVLTF.

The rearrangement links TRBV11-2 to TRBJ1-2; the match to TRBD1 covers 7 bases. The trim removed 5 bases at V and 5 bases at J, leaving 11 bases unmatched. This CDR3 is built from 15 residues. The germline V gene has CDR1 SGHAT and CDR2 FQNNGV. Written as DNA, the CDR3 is TGTGCCAGCAGCCCCATAGGGACAGCCCTATATGGCTACACCTTC. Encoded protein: CASSPIGTALYGYTF.

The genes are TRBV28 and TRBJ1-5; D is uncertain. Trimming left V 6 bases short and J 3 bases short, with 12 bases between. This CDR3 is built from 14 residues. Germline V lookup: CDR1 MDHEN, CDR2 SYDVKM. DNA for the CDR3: TGTGCCAGCAGGACTAGGGCCTTCAATCAGCCCCAGCATTTT. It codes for CASRTRAFNQPQHF.

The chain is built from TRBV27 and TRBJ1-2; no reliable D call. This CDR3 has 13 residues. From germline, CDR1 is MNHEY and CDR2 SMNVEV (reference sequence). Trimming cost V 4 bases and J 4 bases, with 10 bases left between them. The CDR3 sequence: CASSSTAIYGYTF. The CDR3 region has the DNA TGTGCCAGCAGTTCGACGGCTATCTATGGCTACACCTTC.